The rows below give T cell receptor beta chains drawn from one sample of a study of CD8+ T cells in alopecia areata. TCRdb keeps only in-frame clones here, not all; method: immunoSEQ multiplex PCR. This table holds roughly 150,000 clones, 45% to 55% found once. The specimen comprised CD8+ T cells sorted from blood, sampled at week 0. These receptors came from a human donor with alopecia areata. CDR3s include the opening cysteine and the closing phenylalanine or tryptophan. A D gene is named only where the DNA matches it firmly. Only some rows state a clone size, as once, few, many or a class for expanded clones.

TRBJ2-3 - TRBV4-3 - CASSQDSGGPTDTQYF TGCGCCAGCAGCCAAGATAGTGGGGGACCCACAGATACGCAGTATTTT
TRBJ2-7 TRBD1 TRBV15 - CATSVSGQAYEQYF TGTGCCACCAGCGTCTCGGGACAGGCCTACGAGCAGTACTTC
TRBJ2-1 - TRBV5-4 - CASSLGLVPWSNEQFF TGTGCCAGCAGCTTAGGGCTAGTCCCCTGGAGCAATGAGCAGTTCTTC
TRBJ2-1 - TRBV5-6 - CASSFLGGLVNEQFF TGTGCCAGCAGCTTCCTGGGGGGGCTGGTCAATGAGCAGTTCTTC
TRBJ2-1 - TRBV7-2 - CASSLESTYNEQFF TGTGCCAGCAGCTTAGAGTCTACCTACAATGAGCAGTTCTTC
TRBJ2-7 - TRBV29-1 - CSVRTGTSSYEQYF TGCAGCGTTCGTACAGGTACGAGCTCCTACGAGCAGTACTTC
TRBJ2-3 - TRBV9 - CASSVAGQGTDTQYF TGTGCCAGCAGCGTAGCTGGCCAGGGAACAGATACGCAGTATTTT
TRBJ2-3 - TRBV27 - CATRYAGTDTQYF TGTGCCACCAGGTATGCGGGCACAGATACGCAGTATTTT
TRBJ2-1 - TRBV29-1 - CSAPEGGSYNEQFF TGCAGCGCACCGGAGGGGGGGTCCTACAATGAGCAGTTCTTC
TRBJ1-2 - TRBV29-1 - CSVAPDSPNYGYTF TGCAGCGTTGCCCCGGACTCCCCTAACTATGGCTACACCTTC
TRBJ1-1 - TRBV29-1 - CSVAHNTEAFF TGCAGCGTTGCGCATAACACTGAAGCTTTCTTT
TRBJ2-5 - TRBV30 - CAWSEGKGDTQYF TGTGCCTGGAGTGAGGGGAAGGGAGACACCCAGTACTTC
TRBJ1-6 - TRBV11-2 - CASSLGRGSPLHF TGTGCCAGCAGCTTAGGCAGAGGTTCACCCCTCCACTTT
TRBJ2-7 - TRBV6-5 - CVVGVNEQYF TGTGTTGTGGGGGTTAACGAGCAGTACTTC
TRBJ1-1 - TRBV30 - CAWSVVSPNTEAFF TGTGCCTGGAGTGTGGTCAGCCCGAACACTGAAGCTTTCTTT
TRBJ2-3 - TRBV11-2 - CASSLEVADTQYF TGTGCCAGCAGCTTAGAGGTGGCAGATACGCAGTATTTT
TRBJ2-1 - TRBV29-1 - CSVVDNEQFF TGCAGCGTTGTAGACAATGAGCAGTTCTTC
TRBJ1-1 TRBD1 TRBV27 - CASSSGGLEAFF TGTGCCAGCAGTTCAGGGGGCCTTGAAGCTTTCTTT
TRBJ1-5 - TRBV27 - CASSFSAGPNQPQHF TGTGCCAGCAGTTTTTCTGCAGGACCTAATCAGCCCCAGCATTTT
TRBJ1-6 - TRBV5-6 - CASSLGIAPLHF TGTGCCAGCAGCTTGGGCATAGCACCCCTCCACTTT
TRBJ1-2 - TRBV27 - CASSPDQGIYGYTF TGTGCCAGCAGTCCCGACCAGGGGATCTATGGCTACACCTTC
TRBJ2-5 - TRBV29-1 - CSATGETQYF TGCAGCGCGACGGGAGAGACCCAGTACTTC
TRBJ2-3 TRBD2 TRBV30 - CASIAGGPDYTDTQYF TGTGCCTCGATAGCGGGGGGGCCAGATTACACAGATACGCAGTATTTT
TRBJ1-1 - TRBV7-2 few CASSLGVLNTEAFF TGTGCCAGCAGCTTAGGCGTCCTGAACACTGAAGCTTTCTTT
TRBJ2-5 TRBD1 TRBV28 - CASSQGQRETQYF TGTGCCAGCAGCCAGGGACAGAGAGAGACCCAGTACTTC
TRBJ1-1 - TRBV25-1 - CASSEASGTEAFF TGTGCCAGCAGTGAGGCCTCAGGGACTGAAGCTTTCTTT
TRBJ2-2 - TRBV10-3 - CAISESVEVTGELFF TGTGCCATCAGTGAGTCGGTCGAAGTCACCGGGGAGCTGTTTTTT
TRBJ1-5 - TRBV12-5 - CASGLEGINQPQHF TGTGCTAGTGGTTTGGAGGGGATCAATCAGCCCCAGCATTTT
TRBJ2-7 - TRBV19 - CASAMDSSYEQYF TGTGCCAGCGCCATGGACAGCTCCTACGAGCAGTACTTC
TRBJ2-7 - TRBV4-1 - CASSQAFTETYEQYF TGCGCCAGCAGCCAAGCTTTCACAGAGACCTACGAGCAGTACTTC
TRBJ2-5 - TRBV7-3 - CASSPRQGGGLETQYF TGTGCCAGCAGCCCCCGACAGGGCGGGGGTTTAGAGACCCAGTACTTC
TRBJ2-2 TRBD1 TRBV15 few CATSGTGSGELFF TGTGCCACCAGCGGGACAGGGTCAGGGGAGCTGTTTTTT
TRBJ1-2 - TRBV7-2 - CASRAPDDYGYTF TGTGCCAGCAGGGCCCCCGATGACTATGGCTACACCTTC
TRBJ1-1 - TRBV4-1 - CASSQAPRGDTEAFF TGCGCCAGCAGCCAAGCCCCGAGGGGAGATACTGAAGCTTTCTTT
TRBJ2-7 - TRBV29-1 - CSVVGGSRSYEQYF TGCAGCGTTGTTGGCGGGTCCCGCTCCTACGAGCAGTACTTC
TRBJ2-1 - TRBV29-1 - CSVRPETNNEQFF TGCAGCGTAAGGCCGGAGACCAACAATGAGCAGTTCTTC
TRBJ1-5 - TRBV7-3 - CASSLSPSQPQHF TGTGCCAGCAGCTTATCCCCCAGTCAGCCCCAGCATTTT
TRBJ1-6 - TRBV9 - CASSPRPVSGYNSPLHF TGTGCCAGCAGCCCTCGCCCCGTATCGGGATATAATTCACCCCTCCACTTT
TRBJ1-2 - TRBV29-1 - CSVDRVGSKGAEYGYTF TGCAGCGTTGACAGGGTCGGCTCGAAGGGCGCGGAATATGGCTACACCTTC
TRBJ1-5 - TRBV7-9 - CASSLNSNQPQHF TGTGCCAGCAGCTTAAATAGCAATCAGCCCCAGCATTTT
TRBJ2-7 TRBD1 TRBV5-6 - CASSLAEGASYEQYF TGTGCCAGCAGCTTGGCCGAGGGGGCGTCCTACGAGCAGTACTTC
TRBJ1-2 - TRBV29-1 - CSVLASYGYTF TGCAGCGTTCTAGCCTCCTATGGCTACACCTTC